This TCR beta chain derives from a study of OX40 agonist ivuxolimab in advanced cancers. Overall study: Averaging 60 years in age, with a range of roughly 23 to 80, the cohort was more than 75% male. Whole-study results and caveats: With doses of 0.1 to 3.0 mg/kg, CD4+ and CD8+ blood T cells had undergone clonal expansion by week 6. Low levels of normalized T-cell clonal expansion also appeared in some nonresponders.

This clone came up once. Its specificity is unknown. The CDR3 sequence is 12 residues long. V shed 1 base and J shed 10 bases, with 5 bases lying between them. The germline CDR1 and CDR2 sequences are MNHEY and SMNVEV (reference sequence). Profiled with immunoSEQ multiplex PCR; TCRdb holds only in-frame clones, not every one. The sample consists of under 95,000 clones, over 65% of them appearing once. This clonotype was obtained from an adult with an advanced solid tumor such as melanoma, head and neck, liver or kidney cancer. Material: CD4+ or CD8+ T cells sorted from blood, obtained in a trial of the OX40 agonist ivuxolimab. The chain carries TRBV27 and TRBJ1-6, with no clear D. The CDR3 loop reads CASSLLGSPLHF. CDR3 sequence (DNA): TGTGCCAGCAGTTTATTAGGCTCACCCCTCCACTTT.